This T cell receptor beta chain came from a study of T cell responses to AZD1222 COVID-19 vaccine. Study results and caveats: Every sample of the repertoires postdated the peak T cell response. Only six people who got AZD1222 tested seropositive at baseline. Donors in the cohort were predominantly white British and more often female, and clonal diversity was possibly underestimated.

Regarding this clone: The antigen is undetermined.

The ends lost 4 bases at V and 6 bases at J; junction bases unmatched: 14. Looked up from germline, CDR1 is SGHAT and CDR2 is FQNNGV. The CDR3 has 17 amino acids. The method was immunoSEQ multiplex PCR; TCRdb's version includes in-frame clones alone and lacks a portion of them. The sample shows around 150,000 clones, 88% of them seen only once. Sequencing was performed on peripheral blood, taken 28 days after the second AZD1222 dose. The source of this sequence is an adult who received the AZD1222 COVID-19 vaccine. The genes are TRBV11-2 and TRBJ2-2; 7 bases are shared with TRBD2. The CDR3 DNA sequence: TGTGCCAGCAGCTCTAGACTAGCCCGGGAAGGAGCCGGGGAGCTGTTTTTT. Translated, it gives CASSSRLAREGAGELFF.